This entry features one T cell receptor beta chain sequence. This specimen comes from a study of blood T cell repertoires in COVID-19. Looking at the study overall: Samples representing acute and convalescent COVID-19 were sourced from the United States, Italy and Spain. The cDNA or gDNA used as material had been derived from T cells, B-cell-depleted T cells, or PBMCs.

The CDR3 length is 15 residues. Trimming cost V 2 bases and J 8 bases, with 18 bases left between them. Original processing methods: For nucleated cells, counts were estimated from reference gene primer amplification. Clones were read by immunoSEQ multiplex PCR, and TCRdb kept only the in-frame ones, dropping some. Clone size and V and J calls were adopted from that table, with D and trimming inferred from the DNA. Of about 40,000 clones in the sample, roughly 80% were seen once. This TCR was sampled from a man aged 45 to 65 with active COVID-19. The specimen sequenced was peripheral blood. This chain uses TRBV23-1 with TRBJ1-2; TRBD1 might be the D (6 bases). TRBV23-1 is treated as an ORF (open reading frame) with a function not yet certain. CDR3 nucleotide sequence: TGCGCCAGCAGTCAACCGTCGGGGGGCCCTCGAGGCTACACCTTC. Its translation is CASSQPSGGPRGYTF.